The 22 T cell receptor beta chains listed next were all sequenced from one sample in a study of T-cell memory formation after mild COVID-19. TCRdb re-analysed the 5' RACE reads in MiXCR, keeping a single row per CDR3 protein. The sample has roughly 100,000 distinct CDR3 sequences; about 17% are singletons. Sequenced material: PBMCs or a T cell subset sorted from them (not recorded which). The receptor source for this set is an adult woman who had mild COVID-19 (a few samples of this study predate the infection). Cell type and time point are not known.

The V and J genes are TRBV2 and TRBJ2-7, with 8 bases matching TRBD1. Trimming cost V 5 bases and J 3 bases; bases outside gene matches: 6. The CDR3 sequence is 14 residues long. CDR1 and CDR2 from the germline V gene are SNHLY and FYNNEI. The chain's CDR3 is CASSYGQGLYEQYF. The CDR3 nucleotides are TGTGCCAGCAGTTACGGACAGGGCCTCTACGAGCAGTACTTC.

The chain has TRBV15 and TRBJ2-5, with D perhaps TRBD1 (8 bases). Trimming cost V 5 bases and J 0 bases, with 16 bases left between them. The CDR3 has 16 residues. CDR1 and CDR2 (germline): LNHNV, YYDKDF (reference sequence). The DNA for the CDR3 is TGTGCCACCAGCGGGGGGGCGACAGGGGACCAAGAGACCCAGTACTTC. The encoded protein is CATSGGATGDQETQYF.

The V and J genes are TRBV7-3 and TRBJ2-3; D might be TRBD2 (5 bases). Deletions cut 5 bases from V and 6 bases from J, with 18 bases between. The CDR3 runs 15 residues. CDR1 and CDR2 from the germline V gene are SGHTA and FQGTGA. CDR3 DNA sequence: TGTGCCAGCAGCCCTAACCTCGGCGGGTGGGATACGCAGTATTTT. This encodes CASSPNLGGWDTQYF.

The sample holds many counts of this clonotype. The V gene is TRBV6-5, the J gene TRBJ1-2; 9 positions agree with TRBD1. Germline V gene sequence: CDR1 MNHEY, CDR2 SVGAGI. CDR3 length: 16 amino acids. The V gene end was trimmed by 10 bases and the J gene end by 6 bases; junction bases not matched to a gene: 18. CDR3 residues: CATGYPPAGQGHGYTF. The CDR3 DNA sequence: TGTGCCACGGGGTACCCACCGGCGGGACAGGGTCATGGCTACACCTTC.

This chain links TRBV12-3 or TRBV12-4 with TRBJ2-3; 8 positions match TRBD2. The CDR3 length is 16 residues. With 3 bases clipped from V and 4 bases from J, the junction kept 9 bases outside the gene matches. CDR3 sequence reads: CASSFPREGPADTQYF. The CDR3 nucleotides are TGTGCCAGCAGTTTTCCCCGGGAGGGCCCGGCAGATACGCAGTATTTT.

This clonotype was detected only a few times. The chain uses TRBV20-1 and TRBJ1-1, with no clear D. The V gene's germline CDR1 is DFQATT and CDR2 SNEGSKA (reference sequence). The CDR3 sequence is 15 residues long. V gave up 0 bases and J gave up 3 bases, with 14 bases separating them. CDR3 residues: CSARDLAVGDTEAFF. The DNA of the CDR3 is TGCAGTGCTAGAGATCTAGCAGTTGGGGACACTGAAGCTTTCTTT.

This clonotype was seen more than once but under ten times. The chain links TRBV5-1 to TRBJ1-4; D remains unclear. CDR1 is SGHRS, CDR2 YFSETQ, per germline. V lost 4 bases to trimming and J lost 15 bases, with 22 bases between them. The CDR3 extends over 14 amino acids. The CDR3 protein is CASSLTPGDTLMFF. CDR3 DNA sequence: TGCGCCAGCAGCCTAACACCAGGAGACACTTTGATGTTTTTT. Full variable domain (remainder filled in from reference TRBV5-1 and TRBJ1-4): KAGVTQTPRYLIKTRGQQVTLSCSPISGHRSVSWYQQTPGQGLQFLFEYFSETQRNKGNFPGRFSGRQFSNSRSEMNVSTLELGDSALYLCASSLTPGDTLMFFGSGTQLSVL.

Only a few counts were recorded for this clonotype. V and J are TRBV27 and TRBJ1-5; D possibly corresponds to TRBD1 (5 bases). CDR3 size: 15 residues. Germline CDR1 MNHEY, CDR2 SMNVEV (reference sequence). Trimming pared 3 bases from V and 7 bases from J, leaving 16 bases between. In DNA, the CDR3 is TGTGCCAGCAGTTTTGTCGGGAGGGGTAACCAGCCCCAGCATTTT. It codes for CASSFVGRGNQPQHF.

The V gene is TRBV12-3 or TRBV12-4, the J gene TRBJ1-1; D may be TRBD1 (6 bases). Trimming cost V 5 bases and J 5 bases, with 9 bases left between them. The length of the CDR3 is 12 residues. The DNA for the CDR3 is TGTGCCAGCAGTATCGGACAGACTGAAGCTTTCTTT. It yields the protein CASSIGQTEAFF.

The rearrangement uses TRBV20-1 and TRBJ2-2, with TRBD1 identical over 8 bases. The CDR3 spans 12 residues. Germline assignment: CDR1 DFQATT and CDR2 SNEGSKA (reference sequence). In DNA, the CDR3 is TGCTCGGGACAGGCGGACACCGGGGAGCTGTTTTTT. Translating it yields CSGQADTGELFF.

The V and J genes are TRBV20-1 and TRBJ1-1; 9 nucleotides agree with TRBD1. Germline loops: CDR1 DFQATT, CDR2 SNEGSKA (reference sequence). The CDR3 spans 13 residues. Trimming at V came to 3 bases and at J to 3 bases, leaving 2 bases not matched to a gene. CDR3 in amino acids: CSARDRGHTEAFF. DNA for the CDR3: TGCAGTGCTAGGGACAGGGGCCACACTGAAGCTTTCTTT.

This clonotype was found a few times. The chain recombines TRBV7-2 with TRBJ2-3; perhaps TRBD2 as D (5 bases). The V and J ends lost 1 base and 4 bases respectively, with 15 bases between them. The CDR3 sequence is 16 residues long. Germline V lookup: CDR1 SGHTA, CDR2 FQGNSA. The CDR3 DNA reads as TGTGCCAGCAGCTTAGGAGATGCGGGCCTCGCAGATACGCAGTATTTT. Amino acids: CASSLGDAGLADTQYF.

There are many counts of this clonotype. The chain joins TRBV3-1 to TRBJ2-5; 8 bases are a match to TRBD1. Germline CDR1 LGHDT, CDR2 YNNKEL (reference sequence). The V segment lost 3 bases and the J segment 5 bases; nucleotides outside the gene matches: 20. This CDR3 spans 19 amino acids. This CDR3 reads CASSQPGGVLRAVGETQYF. The CDR3 DNA is TGTGCCAGCAGCCAGCCAGGGGGCGTACTCCGAGCCGTCGGGGAGACCCAGTACTTC.

This clonotype was observed a few times. The chain links TRBV20-1 to TRBJ2-1; D perhaps matches TRBD2 (6 bases). Germline V CDR1 and CDR2: DFQATT, SNEGSKA (reference sequence). V gave up 6 bases and J gave up 2 bases, with 14 bases separating them. CDR3 length: 14 amino acids. This CDR3 is CSAGEAEAYNEQFF. The CDR3 DNA reads as TGCAGTGCCGGGGAGGCGGAGGCCTACAATGAGCAGTTCTTC.

There are a few counts of this clonotype. The chain employs TRBV7-6 and TRBJ2-7; TRBD1 is a possible D gene (8 bases). This CDR3 has 14 amino acids. Germline V gene sequence: CDR1 SGHVS, CDR2 FNYEAQ. V was trimmed by 3 bases and J by 6 bases, leaving 15 bases between them. CDR3 residues: CASSFGLGTGEQYF. The CDR3 coding sequence is TGTGCCAGCAGCTTCGGACTAGGGACAGGCGAGCAGTACTTC.

This clonotype has more than one count but fewer than ten. V and J are TRBV4-1 and TRBJ2-1; D tentatively fits TRBD1 or TRBD2 (5 bases each). Germline loops: CDR1 MGHRA, CDR2 YSYEKL. The CDR3 contains 17 residues. Trimming took off 0 bases at V and 0 bases at J, with 12 bases between the two ends. The CDR3 nucleotides read TGCGCCAGCAGCCAAGAACACGGGACGAGCTCCTACAATGAGCAGTTCTTC. Amino acid sequence: CASSQEHGTSSYNEQFF.

The J gene is TRBJ1-5, the V gene TRBV6-6; no definite D call. This CDR3 comprises 16 residues. Per the germline V gene, CDR1 is MNHNY and CDR2 is SVGAGI (reference sequence). Trimming took off 8 bases at V and 1 base at J, with 18 bases between the two ends. The CDR3: CASSYNSPRSNQPQHF. The CDR3 bases are TGTGCCAGCTCTTACAATAGCCCGCGGAGCAATCAGCCCCAGCATTTT.

The J gene is TRBJ1-2, the V gene TRBV29-1; a possible D gene is TRBD1 (6 bases). CDR1 and CDR2 from the germline V gene are SQVTM and ANQGSEA. Trimming removed 7 bases at V and 6 bases at J, with 15 bases between. CDR3 length: 12 amino acids. The CDR3 sequence is CSGRRGADGYTF. The CDR3 DNA follows: TGCAGCGGCCGAAGGGGGGCAGATGGCTACACCTTC.

The chain joins TRBV9 to TRBJ1-1; a weak D match, TRBD1 (5 bases). Germline CDR1 reads SGDLS; CDR2 reads YYNGEE. The V and J ends lost 3 bases and 4 bases respectively, with 16 bases between them. The CDR3 is 15 amino acids. This CDR3 is CASSGAGGSGTEAFF. The DNA for the CDR3 is TGTGCCAGCAGCGGCGCTGGGGGGTCGGGCACTGAAGCTTTCTTT.

This clonotype showed up just a few times. This sequence joins TRBV11-2 and TRBJ2-1, with a weak D call TRBD2 (7 bases). The CDR3 sequence is 15 residues long. The germline CDR1 and CDR2 sequences are SGHAT and FQNNGV. V lost 5 bases and J lost 10, with 21 bases in between. CDR3 sequence (DNA): TGTGCCAGCAGCCTCCCAGGTGGGGGGGGCGACGAGCAGTTCTTC. It translates to CASSLPGGGGDEQFF.

The genes are TRBV13 and TRBJ2-1; D gene uncertain. In germline, CDR1 is PRHDT, CDR2 FYEKMQ (reference sequence). V was clipped by 1 base and J by 0 bases, with 7 bases between them. The CDR3 has 15 residues. CDR3 in DNA: TGTGCCAGCAGCTTAGTTAGCACCTCCTACAATGAGCAGTTCTTC. Encoded protein: CASSLVSTSYNEQFF.

This clonotype was seen a handful of times. The J gene is TRBJ1-2, the V gene TRBV7-9; 7 bases align to TRBD1. The CDR3 covers 15 residues. The germline gives CDR1 SEHNR, CDR2 FQNEAQ (reference sequence). Germline trimming cut 5 bases from V and 4 bases from J; bases unmatched to any gene: 10. The CDR3: CASSPPVTGVYGYTF. For the CDR3, the DNA is TGTGCCAGCAGCCCTCCCGTTACAGGGGTCTATGGCTACACCTTC.